The 2 T cell receptor beta chains presented below share a single source sample, sequenced in a study of shared clonotypes between healthy human individuals. Generated by immunoSEQ multiplex PCR, the TCRdb table keeps only in-frame clones and is missing some. The table shows under 750,000 clones, with about two thirds occurring only once. The sample was memory CD4+ T cells sorted from blood. The subset denotes: CD45RA-negative fraction. All receptors derive from a woman in her twenties or thirties in good health.

DNA for the CDR3: TGCGCCAGCAAAGCGGGAGGGCCTTACGAGCAGTACTTC. Translation: CASKAGGPYEQYF. The chain carries TRBV5-1 and TRBJ2-7; 10 positions match TRBD2. Trimming cost V 6 bases and J 4 bases; bases outside gene matches: 4. The CDR3 length is 13 residues. Germline CDR1 and CDR2: SGHRS and YFSETQ.

This sequence joins TRBV7-2 and TRBJ1-2, with 8 nucleotides matching TRBD1. In germline, CDR1 is SGHTA, CDR2 FQGNSA. Trimming cost V 5 bases and J 7 bases; bases outside gene matches: 18. The CDR3 is 17 amino acids. The CDR3 sequence is CASSDSNAQGAWGGYTF. As DNA, the CDR3 is TGTGCCAGCAGCGACTCGAACGCCCAGGGGGCTTGGGGTGGCTACACCTTC. Full variable domain (remainder filled in from reference TRBV7-2 and TRBJ1-2): GAGVSQSPSNKVTEKGKDVELRCDPISGHTALYWYRQSLGQGLEFLIYFQGNSAPDKSGLPSDRFSAERTGGSVSTLTIQRTQQEDSAVYLCASSDSNAQGAWGGYTFGSGTRLTVV.